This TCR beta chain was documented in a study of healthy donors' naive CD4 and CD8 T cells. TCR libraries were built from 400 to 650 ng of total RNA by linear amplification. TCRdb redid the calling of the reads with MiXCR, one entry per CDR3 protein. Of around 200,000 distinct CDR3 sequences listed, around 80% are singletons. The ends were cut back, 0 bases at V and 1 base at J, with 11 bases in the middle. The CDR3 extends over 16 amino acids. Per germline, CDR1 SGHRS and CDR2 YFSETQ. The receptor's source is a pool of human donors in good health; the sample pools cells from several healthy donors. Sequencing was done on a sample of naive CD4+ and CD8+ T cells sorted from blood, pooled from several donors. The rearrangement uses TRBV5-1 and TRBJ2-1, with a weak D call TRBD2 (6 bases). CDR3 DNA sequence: TGCGCCAGCAGCTTGGTAGTTCTAGCGTCCTACAATGAGCAGTTCTTC. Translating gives CASSLVVLASYNEQFF.